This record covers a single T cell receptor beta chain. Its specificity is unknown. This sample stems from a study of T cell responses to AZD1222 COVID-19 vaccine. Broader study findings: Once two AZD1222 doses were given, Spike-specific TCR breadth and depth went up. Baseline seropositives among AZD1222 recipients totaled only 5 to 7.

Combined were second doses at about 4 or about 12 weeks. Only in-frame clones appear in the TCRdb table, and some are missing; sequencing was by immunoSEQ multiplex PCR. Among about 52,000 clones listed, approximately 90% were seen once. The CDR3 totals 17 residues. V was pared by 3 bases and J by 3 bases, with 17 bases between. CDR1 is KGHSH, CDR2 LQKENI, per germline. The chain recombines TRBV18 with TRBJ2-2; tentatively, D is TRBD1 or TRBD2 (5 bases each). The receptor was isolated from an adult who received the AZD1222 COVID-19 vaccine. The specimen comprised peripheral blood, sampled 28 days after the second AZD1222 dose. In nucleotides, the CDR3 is TGTGCCAGCTCACCTTCTGGGACCCCACTAGACACCGGGGAGCTGTTTTTT. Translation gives CASSPSGTPLDTGELFF.